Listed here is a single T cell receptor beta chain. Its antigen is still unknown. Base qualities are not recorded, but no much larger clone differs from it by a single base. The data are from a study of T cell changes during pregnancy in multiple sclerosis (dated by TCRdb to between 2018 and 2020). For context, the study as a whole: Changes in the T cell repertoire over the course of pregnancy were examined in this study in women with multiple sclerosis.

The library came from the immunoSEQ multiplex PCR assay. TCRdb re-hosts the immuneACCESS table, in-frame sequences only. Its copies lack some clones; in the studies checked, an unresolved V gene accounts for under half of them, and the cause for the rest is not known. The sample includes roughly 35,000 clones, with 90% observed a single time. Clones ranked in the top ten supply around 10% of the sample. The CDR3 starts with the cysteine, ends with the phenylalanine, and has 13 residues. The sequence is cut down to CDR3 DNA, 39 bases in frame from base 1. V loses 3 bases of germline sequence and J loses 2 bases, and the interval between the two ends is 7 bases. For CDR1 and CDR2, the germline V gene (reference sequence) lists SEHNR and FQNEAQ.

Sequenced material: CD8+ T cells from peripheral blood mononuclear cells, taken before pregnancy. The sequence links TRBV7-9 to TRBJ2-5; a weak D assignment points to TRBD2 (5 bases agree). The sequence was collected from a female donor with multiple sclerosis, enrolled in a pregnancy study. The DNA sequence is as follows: TGTGCCAGCAGCTTGGGAGAACAAGAGACCCAGTACTTC. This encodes CASSLGEQETQYF.